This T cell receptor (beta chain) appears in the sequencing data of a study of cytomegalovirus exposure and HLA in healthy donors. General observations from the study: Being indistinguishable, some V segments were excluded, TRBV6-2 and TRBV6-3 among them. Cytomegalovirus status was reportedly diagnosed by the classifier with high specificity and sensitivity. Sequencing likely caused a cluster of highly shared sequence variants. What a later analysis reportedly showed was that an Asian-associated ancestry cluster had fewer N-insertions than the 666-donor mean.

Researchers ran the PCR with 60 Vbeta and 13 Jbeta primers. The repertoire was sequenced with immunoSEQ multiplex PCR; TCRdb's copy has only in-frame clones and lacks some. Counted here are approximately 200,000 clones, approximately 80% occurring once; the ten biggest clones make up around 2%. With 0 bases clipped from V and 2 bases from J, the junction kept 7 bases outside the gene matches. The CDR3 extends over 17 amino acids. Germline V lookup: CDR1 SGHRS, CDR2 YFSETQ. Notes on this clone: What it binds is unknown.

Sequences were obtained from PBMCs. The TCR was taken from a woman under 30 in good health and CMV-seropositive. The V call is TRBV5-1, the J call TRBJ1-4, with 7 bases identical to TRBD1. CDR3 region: CASSLEAGGMTNEKLFF. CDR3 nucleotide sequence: TGCGCCAGCAGCTTGGAGGCAGGGGGGATGACTAATGAAAAACTGTTTTTT. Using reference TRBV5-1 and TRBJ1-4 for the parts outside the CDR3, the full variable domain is KAGVTQTPRYLIKTRGQQVTLSCSPISGHRSVSWYQQTPGQGLQFLFEYFSETQRNKGNFPGRFSGRQFSNSRSEMNVSTLELGDSALYLCASSLEAGGMTNEKLFFGSGTQLSVL.